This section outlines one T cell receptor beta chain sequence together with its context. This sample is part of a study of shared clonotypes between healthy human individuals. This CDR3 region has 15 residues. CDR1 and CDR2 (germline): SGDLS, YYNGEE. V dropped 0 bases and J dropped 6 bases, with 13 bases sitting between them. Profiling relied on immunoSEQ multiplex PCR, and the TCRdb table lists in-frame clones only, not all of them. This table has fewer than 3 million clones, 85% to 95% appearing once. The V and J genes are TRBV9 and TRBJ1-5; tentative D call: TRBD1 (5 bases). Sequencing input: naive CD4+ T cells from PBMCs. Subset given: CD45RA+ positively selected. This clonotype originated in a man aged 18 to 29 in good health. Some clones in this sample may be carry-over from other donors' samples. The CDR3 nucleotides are TGTGCCAGCAGCGTAGGGGGGGTGGAGGGTCAGCCCCAGCATTTT. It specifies CASSVGGVEGQPQHF.